The clone carrying this T cell receptor (beta chain) was picked up one time. What it binds is not known. This entry comes from a study of T cell responses to AZD1222 COVID-19 vaccine. Overall study context: Analysis merged second doses at about 4 or about 12 weeks. General study points: Repertoires were obtained solely post-peak T cell response. Spike-specific TCR breadth and depth rose after two AZD1222 doses. Baseline seropositivity characterized only a handful of AZD1222 recipients.

Profiling relied on immunoSEQ multiplex PCR, and the TCRdb table lists in-frame clones only, not all of them. The repertoire has more than 250,000 clones, 85% to 95% of them found once; the top ten carry roughly 0.6%. This CDR3 contains 15 residues. CDR1 is SGHRS and CDR2 is YFSETQ in the germline V gene. V was shortened by 0 bases and J by 3 bases, with 9 bases between the two germline ends. The sample consisted of peripheral blood, taken on day 0 of AZD1222 vaccination. This TCR was sampled from an adult in good health. The chain couples TRBV5-1 to TRBJ2-2; TRBD1 is a possible D gene (5 bases). CDR3 bases: TGCGCCAGCAGCTTGGCGGCAGGGCACACCGGGGAGCTGTTTTTT. Translation gives CASSLAAGHTGELFF.